This T cell receptor (beta chain) was recovered during a study of T cells after yellow fever vaccination. Study-level findings and limits: Booster sampling recovered most clones from primary vaccination (roughly 97% CD4, roughly 88% CD8).

This clonotype came up many times. The target antigen is unknown. TCRdb analysed the 5' RACE reads with MiXCR anew, one entry per CDR3 protein. The data hold 150,000 to 200,000 distinct CDR3 sequences, with around 10% observed a single time. CDR1 and CDR2 (germline): MNHEY, SVGAGI. This CDR3 comprises 14 residues. J gave up 1 base and V 5 bases, and 4 bases lay outside the gene matches. This clonotype was sampled from a man aged 18 to 30 who received the YFV17D yellow fever vaccine. The V gene is TRBV6-5, the J gene TRBJ2-5, with TRBD2 matching 7 bases. The source was CD8+ T cells sorted from PBMCs, collected 15 days after the yellow fever booster vaccination. CDR3 coding DNA: TGTGCCAGCAGTACACGCGGGAGCCAAGAGACCCAGTACTTC. Residues: CASSTRGSQETQYF.